The 12 T cell receptor beta chains given below trace back to one sample, sequenced in a study of OX40 agonist ivuxolimab in advanced cancers. Repertoires were generated with immunoSEQ multiplex PCR, while TCRdb's copy carries only in-frame clones and drops some. Of over 60,000 clones in the sample, about 85% were seen once. The material was CD4+ or CD8+ T cells sorted from blood, obtained in a trial of the OX40 agonist ivuxolimab. The origin of the receptors is an adult with an advanced solid tumor such as melanoma, head and neck, liver or kidney cancer.

The genes are TRBV7-2 and TRBJ2-3, with 10 nucleotides matching TRBD1. The CDR3 loop spans 17 amino acids. Germline loops: CDR1 SGHTA, CDR2 FQGNSA. The ends lost 0 bases at V and 3 bases at J; junction bases unmatched: 6. DNA of the CDR3: TGTGCCAGCAGCTTAGCTCCCGGGACAGGGGCAACAGATACGCAGTATTTT. Translating gives CASSLAPGTGATDTQYF.

The chain uses TRBV5-4 and TRBJ2-7; no firm D call. Deletions cut 5 bases from V and 2 bases from J, with 14 bases between. The CDR3 has 14 amino acids. CDR1 SGHNT and CDR2 YYREEE come from the germline V gene (reference sequence). In nucleotides, the CDR3 is TGTGCCAGCAGGAATGATCTAGGGCCCTACGAGCAGTACTTC. Its protein is CASRNDLGPYEQYF.

This chain links TRBV6-5 with TRBJ1-2; 7 nucleotides align to TRBD1. V trimming: 4 bases; J trimming: 4 bases; junction bases outside the gene matches: 12. CDR1 is MNHEY, CDR2 SVGAGI, per germline. CDR3 size: 16 residues. CDR3 region: CASSLQGNLGSYGYTF. The DNA for the CDR3 is TGTGCCAGCAGTTTACAGGGGAATTTGGGAAGCTATGGCTACACCTTC.

CDR3 sequence: CASSSDADTQYF. The CDR3 coding sequence is TGTGCCAGCAGTTCAGACGCAGATACGCAGTATTTT. The J gene is TRBJ2-3, the V gene TRBV2; unclear D gene. V gave up 5 bases and J gave up 4 bases, with 7 bases separating them. The CDR3 spans 12 residues. Germline lookup yields CDR1 SNHLY and CDR2 FYNNEI.

The rearrangement links TRBV7-8 to TRBJ2-5; D may be TRBD1 or TRBD2 (5 bases each). The CDR3 runs 15 residues. V was shortened by 11 bases and J by 2 bases, with 21 bases between the two germline ends. Germline-derived CDR1 and CDR2 are SGHVS and FQNEAQ. CDR3: CASGAGEAIQETQYF. The CDR3 nucleotides are TGTGCCTCCGGGGCAGGCGAGGCTATACAAGAGACCCAGTACTTC.

This clone was recorded once. V and J are TRBV25-1 and TRBJ2-3, with D possibly being TRBD1 (5 bases). The length of the CDR3 is 14 residues. Germline V gives CDR1 MGHDK, CDR2 SYGVNS. Trimming took off 5 bases at V and 4 bases at J, with 13 bases between the two ends. The CDR3 loop reads CASSSGLGADTQYF. CDR3 bases: TGTGCCAGCAGTTCCGGGCTAGGGGCAGATACGCAGTATTTT.

This sequence joins TRBV19 and TRBJ1-5; D remains unclear. The germline V and J ends were trimmed by 0 bases and 3 bases, with 9 bases remaining between them. CDR3 length equals 15 residues. Germline CDR1 is LNHDA and CDR2 is SQIVND (reference sequence). The CDR3 DNA is TGTGCCAGTAGTATAGACGGACGGTACAATCAGCCCCAGCATTTT. Translation gives CASSIDGRYNQPQHF.

The CDR3 sequence: CSVDGTGGNTGELFF. In DNA, the CDR3 is TGCAGCGTTGACGGGACAGGGGGCAACACCGGGGAGCTGTTTTTT. This rearrangement joins TRBV29-1 to TRBJ2-2; 12 bases fit TRBD1. Per the germline V gene, CDR1 is SQVTM and CDR2 is ANQGSEA. The CDR3 spans 15 residues. After removal of 3 bases from V and 2 bases from J, the junction contained 1 base not matched to a gene.

The V gene is TRBV27, the J gene TRBJ2-3; D remains unclear. V shed 5 bases and J shed 2 bases, with 5 bases lying between them. The CDR3 runs 12 residues. Germline values: CDR1 MNHEY, CDR2 SMNVEV (reference sequence). CDR3 sequence: CASSPNTDTQYF. Written as DNA, the CDR3 is TGTGCCAGCAGTCCCAACACAGATACGCAGTATTTT.

Only a few counts were recorded for this clone. The CDR3 loop reads CASGGHGSYNSPLHF. CDR3 coding DNA: TGTGCCAGCGGCGGTCATGGCTCCTATAATTCACCCCTCCACTTT. V usage is TRBV6-5 and J usage is TRBJ1-6; D ambiguous. Trimming stripped 8 bases from V and 0 bases from J, with 11 bases between. Germline CDR1 and CDR2: MNHEY and SVGAGI. The CDR3 consists of 15 residues.

The chain uses TRBV7-9 and TRBJ1-4, with a tentative D call TRBD1 (5 bases). The V gene's germline CDR1 is SEHNR and CDR2 FQNEAQ (reference sequence). The CDR3 has 15 residues. V lost 1 base and J lost 8, with 14 bases in between. CDR3 bases: TGTGCCAGCAGCTTAGTCTTCCAGGGATGGGAAAAACTGTTTTTT. Encoded protein: CASSLVFQGWEKLFF.

The chain has TRBV5-4 and TRBJ1-3, with D possibly TRBD1 on 5 matching bases. This CDR3 spans 15 amino acids. V gave up 4 bases and J gave up 0 bases, with 11 bases separating them. In germline, CDR1 is SGHNT, CDR2 YYREEE (reference sequence). CDR3 sequence (DNA): TGTGCCAGCAGCATTGCGGGACTCTCTGGAAACACCATATATTTT. Translating gives CASSIAGLSGNTIYF.